The text below deals with one TCR beta chain. This entry belongs to a study of T cell changes during pregnancy in multiple sclerosis. Assay used: immunoSEQ multiplex PCR; TCRdb lists only in-frame clones, some missing. Of fewer than 110,000 clones listed, roughly 92% are singletons. V was cut by 7 bases and J by 6 bases, with 12 bases left in between. Germline CDR1 and CDR2: SEHNR and FQNEAQ (reference sequence). The CDR3 loop spans 12 amino acids. The specimen was peripheral blood, collected in the third trimester of pregnancy. This sequence was found in a female donor in good health, enrolled as a control in a pregnancy study. This chain uses TRBV7-9 with TRBJ1-2; TRBD1 is a possible D gene (6 bases). Written as DNA, the CDR3 is TGTGCCAGCAAGAACAGGGAAGATGGCTACACCTTC. Translated: CASKNREDGYTF.